What follows are 19 T cell receptor beta chains derived from one specimen sequenced in a study of technical replicates of blood from several donors. Produced via immunoSEQ multiplex PCR; TCRdb's table is partial and in-frame only. This table has over 85,000 clones, 85% to 95% appearing once. The sample comprised T cells isolated from PBMCs. Source of these receptors: a human donor in good health.

The chain combines TRBV27 with TRBJ2-2; TRBD2 might be the D (5 bases). This CDR3 has 14 amino acids. The ends were cut back, 5 bases at V and 6 bases at J, with 13 bases in the middle. Germline CDR1 reads MNHEY; CDR2 reads SMNVEV (reference sequence). CDR3 nucleotide sequence: TGTGCCAGCAGTCCCCTCGGACTCCCCGGGGAGCTGTTTTTT. Translating it yields CASSPLGLPGELFF.

This chain uses TRBV7-2 with TRBJ1-1, with D perhaps matching TRBD1 (5 bases). The CDR3 runs to 13 residues. The germline V gene has CDR1 SGHTA and CDR2 FQGNSA. The V gene lost 3 bases and the J gene lost 1 base, with 6 bases spanning the gap. Here the CDR3 DNA reads TGTGCCAGCAGCTTTACAGGGAACACTGAAGCTTTCTTT. It is translated as CASSFTGNTEAFF.

J is TRBJ2-7 and V is TRBV7-9, with TRBD2 matching over 8 bases. V was clipped by 3 bases and J by 3 bases; unmatched bases: 4. CDR3 length: 14 amino acids. CDR1 and CDR2 (germline): SEHNR, FQNEAQ (reference sequence). This CDR3 reads CASSFREGRYEQYF. In DNA form, the CDR3 reads TGTGCCAGCAGCTTCCGGGAGGGACGCTACGAGCAGTACTTC.

The chain uses TRBV10-3 and TRBJ2-1; unclear D gene. Germline-derived CDR1 and CDR2 are ENHRY and SYGVKD. V lost 4 bases to trimming and J lost 0 bases, with 13 bases between them. The CDR3 has 16 residues. The CDR3 nucleotides read TGTGCCATCAGTGTTCTAGAGACTTACTCCTACAATGAGCAGTTCTTC. Translation: CAISVLETYSYNEQFF.

J is TRBJ2-7 and V is TRBV7-2, with D unresolved. Trimming shortened V by 3 bases and J by 2 bases, and 8 bases separated the two germline ends. The CDR3 extends over 13 amino acids. CDR1 and CDR2 (germline): SGHTA, FQGNSA. The CDR3: CASSFQSPYEQYF. In nucleotides, the CDR3 is TGTGCCAGCAGCTTCCAGTCCCCCTACGAGCAGTACTTC.

The CDR3 reads CASSLAISGRVRDTQYF. In DNA form, the CDR3 reads TGTGCCAGCAGCTTAGCTATTAGCGGGAGGGTGAGAGATACGCAGTATTTT. V usage is TRBV7-2 and J usage is TRBJ2-3, with 11 bases aligning to TRBD2. The CDR3 covers 17 residues. V was clipped by 0 bases and J by 5 bases; unmatched bases: 7. CDR1 is SGHTA, CDR2 FQGNSA, per germline.

This chain links TRBV28 with TRBJ1-3; TRBD1 is a possible D gene (6 bases). Germline V gene sequence: CDR1 MDHEN, CDR2 SYDVKM. The V end lost 6 bases, the J end lost 0 bases, and 12 bases lay between the germline ends. The CDR3 consists of 15 residues. DNA for the CDR3: TGTGCCAGCAGCCCTGGACAGTCCTCTGGAAACACCATATATTTT. Translated: CASSPGQSSGNTIYF.

This sequence joins TRBV10-3 and TRBJ2-7; 10 bases match TRBD2. V lost 3 bases and J lost 2; bases outside the gene matches: 7. This CDR3 contains 16 residues. Germline V CDR1 and CDR2: ENHRY, SYGVKD. CDR3 loop: CAISDGVAGGPYEQYF. CDR3 coding DNA: TGTGCCATCAGTGACGGTGTAGCGGGAGGTCCCTACGAGCAGTACTTC.

V is TRBV2 and J is TRBJ2-6; tentatively, D is TRBD1 (5 bases). This CDR3 comprises 16 residues. V was shortened by 2 bases and J by 0 bases, with 8 bases between the two germline ends. From germline, CDR1 is SNHLY and CDR2 FYNNEI. This chain's CDR3 is CASSEQGISGANVLTF. The CDR3 nucleotides read TGTGCCAGCAGTGAACAGGGCATCTCTGGGGCCAACGTCCTGACTTTC.

V gene TRBV7-2 combines with J gene TRBJ2-1; D remains unclear. This CDR3 is 15 amino acids long. The V and J ends lost 1 base and 1 base respectively, with 8 bases between them. Germline loops: CDR1 SGHTA, CDR2 FQGNSA. CDR3 bases: TGTGCCAGCAGCTTAGAGGTAGCTTCCTACAATGAGCAGTTCTTC. It codes for CASSLEVASYNEQFF.

The rearrangement joins TRBV7-2 to TRBJ2-1, with TRBD2 matching 13 bases. This CDR3 has 18 residues. Germline-derived CDR1 and CDR2 are SGHTA and FQGNSA. V lost 0 bases, J lost 6 bases, and 8 bases stayed unmatched. CDR3 sequence reads: CASSLARTSGRRFNEQFF. As DNA, the CDR3 is TGTGCCAGCAGCTTAGCCCGGACTAGCGGGAGACGGTTCAATGAGCAGTTCTTC.

The table lists this clone with a count of one. This chain connects TRBV7-8 to TRBJ1-4; TRBD1 matches 9 bases. V shed 4 bases, J shed 4 bases, and the junction held 10 bases outside the gene matches. There are 17 residues in the CDR3. CDR1 and CDR2 (germline): SGHVS, FQNEAQ. The CDR3 region has the DNA TGTGCCAGCAGCTCCAATTATTGGACAGGGGATAATGAAAAACTGTTTTTT. It translates to CASSSNYWTGDNEKLFF. The full variable domain, rest sourced from reference TRBV7-8 and TRBJ1-4, is GAGVSQSPRYKVAKRGQDVALRCDPISGHVSLFWYQQALGQGPEFLTYFQNEAQLDKSGLPSDRFFAERPEGSVSTLKIQRTQQEDSAVYLCASSSNYWTGDNEKLFFGSGTQLSVL.

This chain connects TRBV28 to TRBJ2-6, with D perhaps TRBD2 (5 bases). V lost 4 bases and J 0 bases, leaving 13 bases between the germline ends. The CDR3 has 17 amino acids. The germline V gene encodes CDR1 MDHEN and CDR2 SYDVKM. CDR3 sequence reads: CASSSIRGVSGANVLTF. DNA of the CDR3: TGTGCCAGCAGTTCAATACGGGGAGTCTCTGGGGCCAACGTCCTGACTTTC.

CDR3 protein: CASALDPYEQYF. CDR3 nucleotides: TGCGCCAGCGCCCTAGATCCCTACGAGCAGTACTTC. This chain joins TRBV5-1 and TRBJ2-7; unclear D gene. Per the germline V gene, CDR1 is SGHRS and CDR2 is YFSETQ. Trimming removed 7 bases at V and 2 bases at J, with 10 bases between. The CDR3 is 12 amino acids. The full variable domain, with the rest looked up from reference TRBV5-1 and TRBJ2-7, is KAGVTQTPRYLIKTRGQQVTLSCSPISGHRSVSWYQQTPGQGLQFLFEYFSETQRNKGNFPGRFSGRQFSNSRSEMNVSTLELGDSALYLCASALDPYEQYFGPGTRLTVT.

V gene TRBV11-3 combines with J gene TRBJ2-2; no clear D gene. Germline CDR1 and CDR2: SGHNT and YENEEA. The CDR3 extends over 13 amino acids. V was cut by 1 base and J by 5 bases, with 5 bases left in between. CDR3 sequence (DNA): TGTGCCAGCAGCTTAGCGAGGACCGGGGAGCTGTTTTTT. Its translation: CASSLARTGELFF.

In DNA, the CDR3 is TGTGCCATCAGTCCCCTAGCGGGAGCGGTAGAGCAGTACTTC. Protein: CAISPLAGAVEQYF. This chain connects TRBV10-3 to TRBJ2-7; TRBD2 matches 10 bases. Germline V gene sequence: CDR1 ENHRY, CDR2 SYGVKD. Trimming took 5 bases from V and 7 from J; bases not matched to a gene: 8. The CDR3 has 14 amino acids.

The chain recombines TRBV19 with TRBJ1-5, with D hard to call. Germline V gene lookup returns CDR1 LNHDA and CDR2 SQIVND (reference sequence). There are 15 residues in the CDR3. V lost 3 bases and J 6 bases, leaving 15 bases between the germline ends. The CDR3 is CASSILGYEGQPQHF. For the CDR3, the DNA is TGTGCCAGTAGTATCCTAGGGTATGAGGGTCAGCCCCAGCATTTT.

This chain links TRBV9 with TRBJ1-1; maybe TRBD1 (6 bases). With 3 bases removed from V and 1 base from J, the gap between germline ends came to 10 bases. The germline CDR1 and CDR2 sequences are SGDLS and YYNGEE. The CDR3 length is 14 residues. CDR3 region: CASSGLQGNTEAFF. In nucleotides, the CDR3 is TGTGCCAGCAGCGGCCTACAGGGGAACACTGAAGCTTTCTTT.

This clone was seen just once. The genes are TRBV19 and TRBJ2-1, with 10 bases lining up with TRBD2. The V segment lost 4 bases and the J segment 5 bases; nucleotides outside the gene matches: 5. There are 15 residues in the CDR3. CDR1 is LNHDA, CDR2 SQIVND, per germline (reference sequence). The CDR3 protein is CASSRGLANNNEQFF. CDR3 sequence (DNA): TGTGCCAGTAGTAGGGGACTAGCGAATAACAATGAGCAGTTCTTC.